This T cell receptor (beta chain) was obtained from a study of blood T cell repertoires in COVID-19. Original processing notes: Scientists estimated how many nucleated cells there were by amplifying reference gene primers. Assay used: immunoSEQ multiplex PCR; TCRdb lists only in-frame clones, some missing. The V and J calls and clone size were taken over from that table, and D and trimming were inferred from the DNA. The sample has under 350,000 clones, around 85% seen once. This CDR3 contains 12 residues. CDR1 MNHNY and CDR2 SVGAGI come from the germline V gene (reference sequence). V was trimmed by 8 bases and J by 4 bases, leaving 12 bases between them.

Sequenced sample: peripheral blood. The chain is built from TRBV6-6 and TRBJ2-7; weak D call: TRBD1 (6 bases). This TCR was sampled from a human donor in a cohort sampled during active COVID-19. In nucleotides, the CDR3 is TGTGCCAGCCACAGGGTTTTTTACGAGCAGTACTTC. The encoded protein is CASHRVFYEQYF.